Reported below is one T cell receptor (beta chain). This entry belongs to a study of T cell changes during pregnancy in multiple sclerosis. Method: immunoSEQ multiplex PCR; TCRdb's copy keeps in-frame clones and lacks some. The sample holds some 93,000 clones; 90% to 95% are singletons and the top ten take more than 1.5%. Germline CDR1 is KGHSH and CDR2 is LQKENI. V gave up 6 bases and J gave up 5 bases, with 13 bases separating them. The CDR3 length is 13 residues. The V gene is TRBV18, the J gene TRBJ1-1; a weak D match, TRBD1 (5 bases). The clonotype comes from a female donor in good health, enrolled as a control in a pregnancy study. The sample here was peripheral blood, taken after pregnancy. CDR3 in amino acids: CASSSGVDTEAFF. In nucleotides, the CDR3 is TGTGCCAGCTCGTCGGGGGTGGATACTGAAGCTTTCTTT.